These 17 T cell receptor beta chains originate from one sample sequenced in a study of cytomegalovirus exposure and HLA in healthy donors. Data came from immunoSEQ multiplex PCR; TCRdb stores just in-frame clones and leaves some out. The sample yields roughly 270,000 clones, 88% seen once. The sequenced material came from PBMCs. These receptors were taken from a woman aged 18-29 years in good health and CMV-seronegative.

The chain combines TRBV6-5 with TRBJ2-1, with 10 nucleotides matching TRBD2. The CDR3 length is 15 residues. V was clipped by 3 bases and J by 9 bases; unmatched bases: 8. Germline CDR1 MNHEY, CDR2 SVGAGI. The CDR3: CASSYLSGRAGEQFF. The CDR3 DNA reads TGTGCCAGCAGTTATCTAAGCGGGAGGGCCGGTGAGCAGTTCTTC.

The V and J genes are TRBV27 and TRBJ2-3; the D is unclear. Germline values: CDR1 MNHEY, CDR2 SMNVEV (reference sequence). There are 13 residues in the CDR3. V lost 0 bases to trimming and J lost 8 bases, with 9 bases between them. The CDR3 sequence: CASSLSARGTQYF. The CDR3 nucleotides are TGTGCCAGCAGTTTATCAGCTCGAGGTACGCAGTATTTT.

The chain employs TRBV5-1 and TRBJ1-3; no firm D call. The CDR3 totals 16 residues. Germline values: CDR1 SGHRS, CDR2 YFSETQ. Trimming left V 0 bases short and J 3 bases short, with 13 bases between. The CDR3 reads CASSLVGLRHGNTIYF. The CDR3 DNA reads as TGCGCCAGCAGCTTGGTGGGCCTCCGCCATGGAAACACCATATATTTT.

This chain connects TRBV9 to TRBJ2-1, with 7 bases matching TRBD1. This CDR3 contains 16 residues. Germline V gene sequence: CDR1 SGDLS, CDR2 YYNGEE. V dropped 3 bases and J dropped 8; count of bases not matched to a gene: 14. The CDR3 coding sequence is TGTGCCAGCAGCGACGGACAGGACGCCGGGTGGGATGAGCAGTTCTTC. Its translation: CASSDGQDAGWDEQFF.

The CDR3 protein is CASSVEGANTGELFF. The CDR3 coding sequence is TGTGCCAGCAGTGTCGAGGGGGCGAACACCGGGGAGCTGTTTTTT. The rearrangement joins TRBV6-1 to TRBJ2-2; tentative D call: TRBD1 (6 bases). The CDR3 is 15 amino acids. Trimming pared 4 bases from V and 0 bases from J, leaving 9 bases between. Germline CDR1 and CDR2: MNHNS and SASEGT.

This sequence joins TRBV11-1 and TRBJ2-7, with 8 nucleotides matching TRBD2. Unmatched junction bases numbered 4, after V lost 4 bases and J lost 2 bases. Germline CDR1 and CDR2: SGHAT and FQDESV (reference sequence). CDR3 length: 14 residues. The CDR3 DNA reads TGTGCCAGCAGCTCCCCGGGAGGGGCCTACGAGCAGTACTTC. Translated: CASSSPGGAYEQYF.

This clone was seen a handful of times. This rearrangement joins TRBV27 to TRBJ1-2, with D possibly matching TRBD1 (5 bases). The CDR3 loop spans 16 amino acids. V was cut by 3 bases and J by 3 bases, with 17 bases left in between. In germline, CDR1 is MNHEY, CDR2 SMNVEV (reference sequence). In DNA, the CDR3 is TGTGCCAGCAGTTTTAACGGGCGGGCGGGGGACTATGGCTACACCTTC. Amino acids: CASSFNGRAGDYGYTF.

The J gene is TRBJ2-7, the V gene TRBV6-5, with a tentative D call TRBD1 (6 bases). CDR3 length: 14 residues. Trimming pared 5 bases from V and 1 base from J, leaving 12 bases between. Per germline, CDR1 MNHEY and CDR2 SVGAGI. For the CDR3, the DNA is TGTGCCAGCAGTCCCACAGGACAGTCCTACGAGCAGTACTTC. It codes for CASSPTGQSYEQYF.

The gene calls are TRBV9 and TRBJ1-4, with 8 nucleotides matching TRBD1. The CDR3 sequence is 15 residues long. V shed 0 bases and J 7 bases; nucleotides not matched to a gene: 5. CDR1 is SGDLS, CDR2 YYNGEE, per germline. The CDR3 reads CASSVAGGSVEKLFF. As DNA, the CDR3 is TGTGCCAGCAGCGTAGCAGGGGGCTCGGTTGAAAAACTGTTTTTT. The whole variable domain, filled in from reference TRBV9 and TRBJ1-4, reads DSGVTQTPKHLITATGQRVTLRCSPRSGDLSVYWYQQSLDQGLQFLIQYYNGEERAKGNILERFSAQQFPDLHSELNLSSLELGDSALYFCASSVAGGSVEKLFFGSGTQLSVL.

J is TRBJ2-2 and V is TRBV6-1, with TRBD1 as a possible D gene (6 bases). The germline V gene has CDR1 MNHNS and CDR2 SASEGT. The CDR3 loop spans 15 amino acids. Trimming removed 5 bases from V and 4 bases from J, with 14 bases in between. The CDR3 loop reads CASSRDTSGTGELFF. DNA for the CDR3: TGTGCCAGCAGTAGGGACACCTCGGGCACCGGGGAGCTGTTTTTT.

The table lists this clone with a count of one. The chain joins TRBV27 to TRBJ2-4; tentatively, D is TRBD2 (5 bases). This CDR3 contains 16 residues. Germline values: CDR1 MNHEY, CDR2 SMNVEV (reference sequence). The V end lost 6 bases, the J end lost 5 bases, and 20 bases lay between the germline ends. The DNA of the CDR3 is TGTGCCAGCAGCGGTTTGGGAGTGGCGGGCCAAAACATTCAGTACTTC. Its protein product is CASSGLGVAGQNIQYF.

The chain employs TRBV2 and TRBJ2-1; D call uncertain. This CDR3 region has 11 residues. The V gene's germline CDR1 is SNHLY and CDR2 FYNNEI. V shed 2 bases and J shed 8 bases, with 4 bases lying between them. CDR3 DNA sequence: TGTGCCAGCAGTGAATCCGATGAGCAGTTCTTC. The encoded protein is CASSESDEQFF.

The chain links TRBV11-2 to TRBJ2-7; 9 nucleotides line up with TRBD2. CDR1 is SGHAT and CDR2 is FQNNGV in the germline V gene. V lost 6 bases to trimming and J lost 4 bases; unmatched junction nucleotides: 7. CDR3 size: 14 residues. The DNA for the CDR3 is TGTGCCAGCAGAACCCCGCGGGAGGGGTACGAGCAGTACTTC. Translating it yields CASRTPREGYEQYF.

The J gene is TRBJ1-4, the V gene TRBV2, with TRBD1 matching 9 bases. CDR1 is SNHLY, CDR2 FYNNEI, per germline. J lost 7 bases, V lost 7 bases, and 10 bases had no gene match. The CDR3 loop spans 15 amino acids. This CDR3 reads CASITNRGLGEKLFF. DNA for the CDR3: TGTGCCAGCATCACGAACAGGGGGCTCGGTGAAAAACTGTTTTTT.

The chain employs TRBV27 and TRBJ1-4, with D perhaps matching TRBD1 (6 bases). Trimming pared 2 bases from V and 8 bases from J, leaving 15 bases between. The CDR3 spans 15 residues. The germline CDR1 and CDR2 sequences are MNHEY and SMNVEV (reference sequence). The CDR3 reads CASSLTGFGYEKLFF. Here the CDR3 DNA reads TGTGCCAGCAGTTTAACAGGGTTTGGGTACGAAAAACTGTTTTTT.

This sequence joins TRBV6-6 and TRBJ2-6; 8 bases agree with TRBD1. The germline CDR1 and CDR2 sequences are MNHNY and SVGAGI (reference sequence). The J segment lost 1 base and the V segment lost 4 bases, leaving 3 bases of the junction unmatched. The CDR3 spans 16 residues. The CDR3 DNA reads TGTGCCAGCAGTTTTAGGACAGGGTCTGGGGCCAACGTCCTGACTTTC. It encodes CASSFRTGSGANVLTF.

This clone was seen only once. The CDR3 loop is CASRKGQVAADTQYF. CDR3 bases: TGTGCCAGTAGAAAGGGACAGGTTGCCGCAGATACGCAGTATTTT. This rearrangement joins TRBV14 to TRBJ2-3; 8 nucleotides match TRBD1. Germline lookup yields CDR1 SGHDN and CDR2 FVKESK. V shed 9 bases and J 4 bases; nucleotides not matched to a gene: 12. This CDR3 has 15 amino acids.